Below, one T cell receptor (beta chain) is given with its context. Its specificity is unknown. The repertoire was sequenced with immunoSEQ multiplex PCR; TCRdb's copy has only in-frame clones and lacks some. This sample yields about 61,000 clones, of which approximately 90% are seen a single time; about 1.2% belongs to the top ten. The source of the sample is a study of OX40 agonist ivuxolimab in advanced cancers. Across the study: Patients assigned to dose escalation were diagnosed with hepatocellular carcinoma, melanoma, renal cell or head and neck cancer. Having had anti-PD-1, anti-PD-L1 or anti-CTLA-4 therapy before was allowed, and around 39% had some. General study findings and limits: The specificity for antigen of the expanded peripheral T cells was not determined. On average, CD8+ T cells showed a greater number of expanded clones than CD4+.

Germline lookup yields CDR1 MGHRA and CDR2 YSYEKL. V was pared by 3 bases and J by 2 bases, with 11 bases between. The CDR3 runs to 15 residues. V and J are TRBV4-1 and TRBJ2-4, with D possibly matching TRBD2 (7 bases). The sequence was collected from an adult with an advanced solid tumor such as melanoma, head and neck, liver or kidney cancer. The sample was CD4+ or CD8+ T cells sorted from blood, taken in a trial of the OX40 agonist ivuxolimab. The CDR3 spells CASSHSGGSKNIQYF. The CDR3 coding sequence is TGCGCCAGCAGCCATTCGGGGGGCTCCAAAAACATTCAGTACTTC.